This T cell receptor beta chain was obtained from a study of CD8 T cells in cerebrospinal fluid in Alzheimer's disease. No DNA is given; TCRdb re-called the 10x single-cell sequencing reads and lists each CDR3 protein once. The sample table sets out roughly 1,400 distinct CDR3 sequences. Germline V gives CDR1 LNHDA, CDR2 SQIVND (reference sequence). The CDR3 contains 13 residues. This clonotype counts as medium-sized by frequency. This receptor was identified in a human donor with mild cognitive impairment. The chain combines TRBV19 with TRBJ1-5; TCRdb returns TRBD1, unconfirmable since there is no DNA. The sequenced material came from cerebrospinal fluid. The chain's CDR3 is CASSIRGPKPQHF.